The sequence of this TCR beta chain was determined in a study of blood T cell repertoires in COVID-19. Study details: There were acute and convalescent COVID-19 samples, and they came from the United States, Italy and Spain. Sources were T cells, B-cell-depleted T cells, or PBMCs; the material itself was cDNA or gDNA.

In the original workflow: Reference gene primers were amplified, and this amplification served to estimate nucleated cell counts. Sequenced by immunoSEQ multiplex PCR; TCRdb stores in-frame clones only, minus some. From that table come the V and J calls and clone size; the DNA was used to work out D and trimming. The sample has roughly 240,000 clones; less than 85% are singletons. This CDR3 contains 17 residues. V was clipped by 4 bases and J by 3 bases, with 18 bases between them. Germline CDR1 LGHDT, CDR2 YNNKEL (reference sequence). The sequenced sample consisted of peripheral blood. The chain links TRBV3-1 (or the pseudogene TRBV3-2) to TRBJ1-4, with D perhaps matching TRBD1 (6 bases). The sequence was obtained from a man in his sixties who had recovered from COVID-19. The CDR3 loop is CASSPQGSPGPNEKLFF. Written as DNA, the CDR3 is TGTGCCAGCAGCCCCCAGGGGTCTCCTGGTCCTAATGAAAAACTGTTTTTT.